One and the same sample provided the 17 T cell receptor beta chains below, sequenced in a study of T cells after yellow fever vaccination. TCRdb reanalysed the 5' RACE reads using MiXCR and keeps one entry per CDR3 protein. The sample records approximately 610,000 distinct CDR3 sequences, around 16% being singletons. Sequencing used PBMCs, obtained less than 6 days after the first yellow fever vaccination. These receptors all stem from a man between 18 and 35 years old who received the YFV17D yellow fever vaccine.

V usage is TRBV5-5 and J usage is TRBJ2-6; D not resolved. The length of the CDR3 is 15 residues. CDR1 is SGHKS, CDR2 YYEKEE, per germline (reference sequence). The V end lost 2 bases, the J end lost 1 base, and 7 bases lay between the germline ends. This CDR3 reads CASSLGFSGANVLTF. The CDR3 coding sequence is TGTGCCAGCAGCTTAGGATTTTCTGGGGCCAACGTCCTGACTTTC.

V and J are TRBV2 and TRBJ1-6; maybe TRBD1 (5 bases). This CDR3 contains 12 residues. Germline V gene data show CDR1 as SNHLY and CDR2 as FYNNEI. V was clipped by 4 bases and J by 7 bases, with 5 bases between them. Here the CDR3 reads CASSGTNSPLHF. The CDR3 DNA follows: TGTGCCAGCAGTGGGACAAATTCACCCCTCCACTTT.

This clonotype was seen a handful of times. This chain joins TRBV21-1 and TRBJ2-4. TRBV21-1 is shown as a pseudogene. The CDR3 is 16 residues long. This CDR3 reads CASSKASRTAKNIQYF. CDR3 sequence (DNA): TGTGCCAGCAGCAAGGCTTCCAGGACGGCTAAAAACATTCAGTACTTC.

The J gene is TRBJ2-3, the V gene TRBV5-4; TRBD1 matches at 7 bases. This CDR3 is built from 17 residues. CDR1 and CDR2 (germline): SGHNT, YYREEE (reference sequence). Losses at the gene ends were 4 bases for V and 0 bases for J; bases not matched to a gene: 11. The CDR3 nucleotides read TGTGCCAGCAGCCGACGTATGACAGGGTCTAGCACAGATACGCAGTATTTT. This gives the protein CASSRRMTGSSTDTQYF.

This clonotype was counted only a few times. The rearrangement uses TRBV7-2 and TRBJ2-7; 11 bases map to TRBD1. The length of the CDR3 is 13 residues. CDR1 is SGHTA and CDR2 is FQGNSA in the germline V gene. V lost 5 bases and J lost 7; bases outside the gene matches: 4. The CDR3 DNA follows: TGTGCCAGCAGCAAGGACAGGGGGCAAGAGCAGTACTTC. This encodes CASSKDRGQEQYF.

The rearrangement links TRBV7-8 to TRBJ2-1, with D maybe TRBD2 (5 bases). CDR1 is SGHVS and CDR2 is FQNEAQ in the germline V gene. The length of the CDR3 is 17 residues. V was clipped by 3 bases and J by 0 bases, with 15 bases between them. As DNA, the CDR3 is TGTGCCAGCAGCTTCAGAGGGTCCCTGAGCTCCTACAATGAGCAGTTCTTC. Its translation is CASSFRGSLSSYNEQFF.

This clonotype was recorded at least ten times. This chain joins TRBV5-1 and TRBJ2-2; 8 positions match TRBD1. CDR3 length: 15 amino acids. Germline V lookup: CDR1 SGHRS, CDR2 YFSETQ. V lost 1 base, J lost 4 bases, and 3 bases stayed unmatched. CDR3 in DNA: TGCGCCAGCAGCTTGACAGGGGGAAGCACCGGGGAGCTGTTTTTT. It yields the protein CASSLTGGSTGELFF.

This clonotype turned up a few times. CDR3 sequence reads: CASSQPRTGDEDEQYV. DNA for the CDR3: TGCGCCAGCAGCCAGCCGCGGACAGGGGACGAAGACGAGCAGTACGTC. This chain joins TRBV4-3 and TRBJ2-7, with 9 bases fitting TRBD1. Trimming took 3 bases from V and 5 from J; bases not matched to a gene: 11. From germline, CDR1 is LGHNA and CDR2 YSLEER. This CDR3 contains 16 residues.

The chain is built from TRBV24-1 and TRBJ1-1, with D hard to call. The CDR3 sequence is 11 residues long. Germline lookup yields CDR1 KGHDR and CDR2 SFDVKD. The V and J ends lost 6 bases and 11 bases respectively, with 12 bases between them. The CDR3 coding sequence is TGTGCCACCAGTTATTCCGGTCGGGCTTTCTTT. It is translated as CATSYSGRAFF.

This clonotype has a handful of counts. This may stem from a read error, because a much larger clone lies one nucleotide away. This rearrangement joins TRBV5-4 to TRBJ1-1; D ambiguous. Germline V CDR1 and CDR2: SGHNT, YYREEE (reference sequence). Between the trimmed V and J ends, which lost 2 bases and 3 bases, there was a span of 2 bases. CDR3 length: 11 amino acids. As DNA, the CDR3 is TGTGCCAGCAGCTTCCACACTGAAGCTTTCTTT. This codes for CASSFHTEAFF.

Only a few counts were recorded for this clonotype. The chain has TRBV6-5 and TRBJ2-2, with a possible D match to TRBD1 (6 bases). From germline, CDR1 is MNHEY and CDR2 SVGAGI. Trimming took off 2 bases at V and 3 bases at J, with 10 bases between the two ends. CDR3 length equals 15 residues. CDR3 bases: TGTGCCAGCAGTTACGGGGGCGACGACACCGGGGAGCTGTTTTTT. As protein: CASSYGGDDTGELFF.

CDR3 amino acids: CASSQRQDGNEKLFF. In nucleotides, the CDR3 is TGCGCCAGCAGCCAGAGACAGGACGGTAATGAAAAACTGTTTTTT. The chain is built from TRBV4-3 and TRBJ1-4; D perhaps matches TRBD1 (6 bases). The CDR3 loop spans 15 amino acids. Trimming took 3 bases from V and 4 from J, leaving 12 bases between them. The germline CDR1 and CDR2 sequences are LGHNA and YSLEER.

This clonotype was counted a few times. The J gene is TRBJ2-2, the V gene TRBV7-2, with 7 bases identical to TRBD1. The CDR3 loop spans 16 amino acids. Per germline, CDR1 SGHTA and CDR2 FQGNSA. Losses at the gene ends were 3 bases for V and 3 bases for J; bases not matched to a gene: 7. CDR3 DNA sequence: TGTGCCAGCAGCTTCAGGGGGATTGGGGACACCGGGGAGCTGTTTTTT. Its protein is CASSFRGIGDTGELFF.

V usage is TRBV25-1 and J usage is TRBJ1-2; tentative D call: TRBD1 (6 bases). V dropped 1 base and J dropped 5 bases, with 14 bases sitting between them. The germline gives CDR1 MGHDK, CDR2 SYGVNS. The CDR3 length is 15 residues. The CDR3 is CASSELGGVGYGYTF. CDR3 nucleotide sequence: TGTGCCAGCAGTGAATTGGGGGGCGTTGGATATGGCTACACCTTC.

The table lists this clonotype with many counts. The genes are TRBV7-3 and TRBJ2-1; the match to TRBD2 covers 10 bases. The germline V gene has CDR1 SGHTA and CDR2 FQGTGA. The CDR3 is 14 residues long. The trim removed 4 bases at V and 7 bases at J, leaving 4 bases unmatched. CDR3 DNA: TGTGCCAGCAGCTACGGACTAGCGGCTAATGAGCAGTTCTTC. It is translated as CASSYGLAANEQFF.

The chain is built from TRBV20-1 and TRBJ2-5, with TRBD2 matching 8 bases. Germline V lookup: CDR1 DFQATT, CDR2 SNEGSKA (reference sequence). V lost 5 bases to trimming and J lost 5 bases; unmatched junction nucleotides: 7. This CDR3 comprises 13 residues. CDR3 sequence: CSALRGGRETQYF. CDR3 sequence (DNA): TGCAGTGCTTTACGGGGGGGCAGGGAGACCCAGTACTTC.

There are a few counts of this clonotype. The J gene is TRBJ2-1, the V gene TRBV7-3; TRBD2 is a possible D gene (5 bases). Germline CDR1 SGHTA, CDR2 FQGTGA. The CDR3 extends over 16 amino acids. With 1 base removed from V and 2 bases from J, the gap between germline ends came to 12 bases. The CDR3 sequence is CASSLRLSPPYNEQFF. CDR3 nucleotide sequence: TGTGCCAGCAGCTTAAGACTATCCCCCCCCTACAATGAGCAGTTCTTC.